The next 3 T cell receptor beta chains were all read from a single sample in a study of T cell responses to AZD1222 COVID-19 vaccine (dated by TCRdb to about 2021). The time point label for this specimen denotes: baseline before first vaccination. Library method: the immunoSEQ multiplex PCR assay. Not all clones reach the TCRdb copy of this immuneACCESS table, which keeps in-frame sequences only. Checked studies attribute under half of the gap to unresolved V genes and leave the rest unexplained. This sample gives tens of thousands of clones in total; 80% of them show up just once. The ten largest clones capture about 3.8% of the sample. The source material was peripheral blood, sampled on day 0 of AZD1222 vaccination. Receptors were obtained from an adult in good health.

This clone came up once. V and J are TRBV18 and TRBJ2-2, with D perhaps TRBD1 (6 bases). Germline V CDR1 and CDR2: KGHSH, LQKENI. CDR3 length equals 14 residues. With 1 base removed from V and 5 bases from J, the gap between germline ends came to 8 bases. The CDR3 sequence: CASSPLQGTGELFF. In DNA, the CDR3 is TGTGCCAGCTCACCACTTCAGGGGACCGGGGAGCTGTTTTTT.

The chain employs TRBV28 and TRBJ1-2; D unclear. Looked up from germline, CDR1 is MDHEN and CDR2 is SYDVKM. V was cut by 6 bases and J by 4 bases, with 9 bases left in between. The CDR3 covers 12 residues. Here the CDR3 DNA reads TGTGCCAGCAGCCAGAAACCCTATGGCTACACCTTC. Translating it yields CASSQKPYGYTF.

This clone has only a few counts. The chain joins TRBV7-3 to TRBJ2-1; D gene ambiguous. Germline V gene sequence: CDR1 SGHTA, CDR2 FQGTGA. The CDR3 spans 13 residues. V gave up 1 base and J gave up 8 bases, with 9 bases separating them. CDR3 in DNA: TGTGCCAGCAGCTTAAATAGTCTGGATGAGCAGTTCTTC. This encodes CASSLNSLDEQFF.